The entry below gives a single TCR beta chain sequence along with its context. TCRdb keeps only in-frame clones here, not all; method: immunoSEQ multiplex PCR. This table has some 35,000 clones, approximately 79% appearing once. This sample was included in a study of OX40 agonist ivuxolimab in advanced cancers. As for the study in general: At 0.01 to 10 mg/kg, ivuxolimab was administered intravenously to patients every 2 weeks.

The germline V gene has CDR1 SEHNR and CDR2 FQNEAQ (reference sequence). Trimming took off 5 bases at V and 3 bases at J, with 13 bases between the two ends. The CDR3 extends over 14 amino acids. This TCR derives from an adult with an advanced solid tumor such as melanoma, head and neck, liver or kidney cancer. V usage is TRBV7-9 and J usage is TRBJ2-5; no definite D call. Sequenced here: CD4+ or CD8+ T cells sorted from blood, sampled in a trial of the OX40 agonist ivuxolimab. This CDR3 is CASSTRTEKETQYF. CDR3 nucleotides: TGTGCCAGCAGCACACGGACGGAAAAAGAGACCCAGTACTTC.